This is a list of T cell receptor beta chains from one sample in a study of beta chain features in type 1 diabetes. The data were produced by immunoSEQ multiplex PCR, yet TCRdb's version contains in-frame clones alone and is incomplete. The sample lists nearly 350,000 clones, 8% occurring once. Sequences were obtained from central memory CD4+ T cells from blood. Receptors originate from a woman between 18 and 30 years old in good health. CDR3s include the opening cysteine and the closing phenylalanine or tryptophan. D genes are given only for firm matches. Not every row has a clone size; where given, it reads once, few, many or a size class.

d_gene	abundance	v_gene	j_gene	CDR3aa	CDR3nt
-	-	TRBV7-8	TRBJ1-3	CASSLVWTSGNTIYF	TGTGCCAGCAGCTTAGTGTGGACCTCTGGAAACACCATATATTTT
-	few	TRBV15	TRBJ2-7	CATSREGRVPQYF	TGTGCCACCAGCAGAGAGGGACGGGTCCCGCAGTACTTC
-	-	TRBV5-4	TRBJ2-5	CASSLVGPGETQYF	TGTGCCAGCAGCTTGGTTGGCCCGGGAGAGACCCAGTACTTC
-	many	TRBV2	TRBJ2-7	CASSVVGINEQYF	TGTGCCAGCAGTGTGGTGGGAATAAACGAGCAGTACTTC
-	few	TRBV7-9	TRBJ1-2	CASSPRLLDGYTF	TGTGCCAGCAGCCCCCGCCTTCTAGATGGCTACACCTTC
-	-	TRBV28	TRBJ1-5	CASSSGQWLSQHF	TGTGCCAGCAGTTCTGGACAGTGGTTGTCCCAGCATTTT
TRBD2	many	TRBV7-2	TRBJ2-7	CASSLAGLDYEQYF	TGTGCCAGCAGCCTAGCGGGACTAGACTACGAGCAGTACTTC
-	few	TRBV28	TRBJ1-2	CASTRESLRGYTF	TGTGCCAGCACACGGGAGAGCCTTCGGGGCTACACCTTC
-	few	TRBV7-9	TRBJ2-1	CASSPGGGNEQFF	TGTGCCAGCAGCCCTGGTGGGGGCAATGAGCAGTTCTTC
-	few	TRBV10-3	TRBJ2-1	CATTTHNEQFF	TGTGCCACGACGACCCACAATGAGCAGTTCTTC
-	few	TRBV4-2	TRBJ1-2	CASSQALADYGYTF	TGTGCCAGCAGCCAAGCGTTGGCTGACTATGGCTACACCTTC
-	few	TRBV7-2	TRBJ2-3	CASSPWKDTQYF	TGTGCCAGCAGCCCCTGGAAAGATACGCAGTATTTT
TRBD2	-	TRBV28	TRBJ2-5	CASSFLAGGGLTQYF	TGTGCCAGCAGTTTCTTGGCGGGAGGCGGGTTGACCCAGTACTTC
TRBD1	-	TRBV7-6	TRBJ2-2	CASSPGQGAGELFF	TGTGCCAGCAGCCCGGGACAGGGGGCCGGGGAGCTGTTTTTT
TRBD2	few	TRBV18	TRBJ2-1	CASSPQRLASLSYNEQFF	TGTGCCAGCTCACCACAACGACTAGCGAGTTTGTCATACAATGAGCAGTTCTTC